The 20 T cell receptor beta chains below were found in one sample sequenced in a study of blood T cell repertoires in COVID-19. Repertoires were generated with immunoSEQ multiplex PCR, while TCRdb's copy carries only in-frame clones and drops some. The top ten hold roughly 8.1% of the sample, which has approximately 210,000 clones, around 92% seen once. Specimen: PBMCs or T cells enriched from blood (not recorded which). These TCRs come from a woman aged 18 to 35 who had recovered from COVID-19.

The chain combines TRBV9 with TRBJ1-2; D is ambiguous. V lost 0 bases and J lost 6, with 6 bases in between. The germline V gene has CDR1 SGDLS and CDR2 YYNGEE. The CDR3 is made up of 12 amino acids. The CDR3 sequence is CASSVGENGYTF. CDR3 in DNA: TGTGCCAGCAGCGTAGGGGAGAATGGCTACACCTTC.

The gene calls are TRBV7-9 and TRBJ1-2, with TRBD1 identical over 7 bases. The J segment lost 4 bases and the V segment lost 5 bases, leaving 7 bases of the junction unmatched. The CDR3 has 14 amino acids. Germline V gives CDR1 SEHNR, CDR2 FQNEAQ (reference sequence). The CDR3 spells CASSPRQGPYGYTF. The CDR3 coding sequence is TGTGCCAGCAGCCCACGACAGGGACCCTATGGCTACACCTTC. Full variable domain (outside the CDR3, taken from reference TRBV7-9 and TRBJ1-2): DTGVSQNPRHKITKRGQNVTFRCDPISEHNRLYWYRQTLGQGPEFLTYFQNEAQLEKSRLLSDRFSAERPKGSFSTLEIQRTEQGDSAMYLCASSPRQGPYGYTFGSGTRLTVV.

The CDR3 reads CAISESGPNTEAFF. The DNA for the CDR3 is TGTGCCATCAGTGAGTCTGGCCCGAACACTGAAGCTTTCTTT. The chain carries TRBV10-3 and TRBJ1-1; no clear D. The germline CDR1 and CDR2 sequences are ENHRY and SYGVKD. V lost 0 bases to trimming and J lost 1 base, with 6 bases between them. CDR3 size: 14 residues.

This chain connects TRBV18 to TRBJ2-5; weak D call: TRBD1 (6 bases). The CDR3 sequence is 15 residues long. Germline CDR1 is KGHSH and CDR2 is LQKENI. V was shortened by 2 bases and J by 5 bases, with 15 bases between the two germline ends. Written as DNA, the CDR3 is TGTGCCAGCTCACCAATACAGGGTTTGGTCGAGACCCAGTACTTC. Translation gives CASSPIQGLVETQYF.

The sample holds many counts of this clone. The CDR3 coding sequence is TGTGCCAGCAGTGGGACTAGCGGGGGGGCAGATACGCAGTATTTT. Its protein product is CASSGTSGGADTQYF. The J gene is TRBJ2-3, the V gene TRBV6-4, with 15 nucleotides matching TRBD2. This CDR3 spans 15 amino acids. Losses at the gene ends were 4 bases for V and 4 bases for J; bases not matched to a gene: 0. Germline lookup yields CDR1 MRHNA and CDR2 SNTAGT.

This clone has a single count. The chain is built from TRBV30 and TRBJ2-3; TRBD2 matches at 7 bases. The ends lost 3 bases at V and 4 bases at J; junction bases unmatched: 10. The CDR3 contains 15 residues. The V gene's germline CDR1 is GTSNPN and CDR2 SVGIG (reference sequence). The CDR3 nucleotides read TGTGCCTGGAGCCCTACGGGGGGTGCGGCAGATACGCAGTATTTT. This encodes CAWSPTGGAADTQYF.

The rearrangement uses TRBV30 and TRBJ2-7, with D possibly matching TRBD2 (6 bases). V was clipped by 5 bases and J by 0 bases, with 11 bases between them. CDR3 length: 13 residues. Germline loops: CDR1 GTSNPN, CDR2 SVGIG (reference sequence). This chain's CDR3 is CAWAGLDSYEQYF. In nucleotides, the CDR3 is TGTGCCTGGGCGGGACTGGACTCCTACGAGCAGTACTTC.

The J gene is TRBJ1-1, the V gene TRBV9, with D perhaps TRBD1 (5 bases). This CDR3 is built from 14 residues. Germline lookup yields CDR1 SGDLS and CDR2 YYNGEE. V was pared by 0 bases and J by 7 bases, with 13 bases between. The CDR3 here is CASSVEGRWGEAFF. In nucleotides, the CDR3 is TGTGCCAGCAGCGTAGAGGGGAGGTGGGGTGAAGCTTTCTTT.

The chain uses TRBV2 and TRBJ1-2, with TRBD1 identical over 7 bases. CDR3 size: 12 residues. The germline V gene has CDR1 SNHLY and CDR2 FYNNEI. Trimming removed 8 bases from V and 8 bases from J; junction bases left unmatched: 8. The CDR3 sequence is CASRQDRPGYTF. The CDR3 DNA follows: TGTGCCAGCCGACAGGACAGGCCAGGCTACACCTTC.

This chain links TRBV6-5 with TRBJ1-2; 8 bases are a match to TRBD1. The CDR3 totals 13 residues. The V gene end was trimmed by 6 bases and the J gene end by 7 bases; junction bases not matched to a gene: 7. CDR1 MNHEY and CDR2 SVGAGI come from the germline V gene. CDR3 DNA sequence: TGTGCCAGCAGATTCCAGGGGGCGGCTGGCTACACCTTC. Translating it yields CASRFQGAAGYTF.

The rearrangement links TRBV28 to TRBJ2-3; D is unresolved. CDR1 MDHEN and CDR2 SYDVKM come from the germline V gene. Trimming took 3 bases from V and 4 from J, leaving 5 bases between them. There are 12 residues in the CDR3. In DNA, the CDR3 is TGTGCCAGCAGTTTGTTATCAGATACGCAGTATTTT. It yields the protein CASSLLSDTQYF. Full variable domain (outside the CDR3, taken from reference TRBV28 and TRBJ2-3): DVKVTQSSRYLVKRTGEKVFLECVQDMDHENMFWYRQDPGLGLRLIYFSYDVKMKEKGDIPEGYSVSREKKERFSLILESASTNQTSMYLCASSLLSDTQYFGPGTRLTVL.

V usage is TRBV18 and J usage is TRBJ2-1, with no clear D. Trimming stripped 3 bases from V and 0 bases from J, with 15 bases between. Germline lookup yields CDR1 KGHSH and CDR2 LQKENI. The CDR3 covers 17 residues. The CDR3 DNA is TGTGCCAGCTCACCTCCCGACGGAGTGAACTCCTACAATGAGCAGTTCTTC. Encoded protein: CASSPPDGVNSYNEQFF.

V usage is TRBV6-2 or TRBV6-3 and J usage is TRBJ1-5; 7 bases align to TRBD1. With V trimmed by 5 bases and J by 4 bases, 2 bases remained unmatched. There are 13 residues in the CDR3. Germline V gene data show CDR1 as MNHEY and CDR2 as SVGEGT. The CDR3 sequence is CASSGTENQPQHF. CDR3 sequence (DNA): TGTGCCAGCAGTGGGACAGAAAATCAGCCCCAGCATTTT.

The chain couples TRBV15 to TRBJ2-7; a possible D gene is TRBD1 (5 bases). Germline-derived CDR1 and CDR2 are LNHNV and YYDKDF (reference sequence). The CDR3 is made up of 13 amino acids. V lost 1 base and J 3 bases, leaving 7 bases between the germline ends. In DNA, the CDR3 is TGTGCCACCAGCAGAGGAGACAGCTACGAGCAGTACTTC. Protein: CATSRGDSYEQYF.

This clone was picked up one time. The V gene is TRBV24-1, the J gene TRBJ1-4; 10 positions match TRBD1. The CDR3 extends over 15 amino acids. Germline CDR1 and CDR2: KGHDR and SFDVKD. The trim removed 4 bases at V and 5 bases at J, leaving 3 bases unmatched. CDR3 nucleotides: TGTGCCACCAGTGACCCGGGACAGGGGAATGAAAAACTGTTTTTT. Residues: CATSDPGQGNEKLFF.

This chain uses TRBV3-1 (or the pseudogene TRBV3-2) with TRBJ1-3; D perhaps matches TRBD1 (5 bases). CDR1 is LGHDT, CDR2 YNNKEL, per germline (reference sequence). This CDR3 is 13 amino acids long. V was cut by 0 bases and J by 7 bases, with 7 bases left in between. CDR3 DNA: TGTGCCAGCAGCCAAGATCGGGGGAACACCATATATTTT. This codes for CASSQDRGNTIYF.

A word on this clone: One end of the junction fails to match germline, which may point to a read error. The CDR3 nucleotides are TGTACCAGCAGCCCGATTGTAGGGGGCGCAGATACGCAGTATTTT. This codes for CTSSPIVGGADTQYF. The gene calls are TRBV6-5 and TRBJ2-3, with TRBD1 identical over 7 bases. The V gene's germline CDR1 is MNHEY and CDR2 SVGAGI. The CDR3 contains 15 residues.

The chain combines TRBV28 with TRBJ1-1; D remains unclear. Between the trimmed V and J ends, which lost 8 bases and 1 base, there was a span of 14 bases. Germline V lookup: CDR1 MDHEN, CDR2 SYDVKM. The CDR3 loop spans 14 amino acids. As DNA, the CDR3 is TGTGCCAGCTTGACGGGGAACTCGAACACTGAAGCTTTCTTT. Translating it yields CASLTGNSNTEAFF.

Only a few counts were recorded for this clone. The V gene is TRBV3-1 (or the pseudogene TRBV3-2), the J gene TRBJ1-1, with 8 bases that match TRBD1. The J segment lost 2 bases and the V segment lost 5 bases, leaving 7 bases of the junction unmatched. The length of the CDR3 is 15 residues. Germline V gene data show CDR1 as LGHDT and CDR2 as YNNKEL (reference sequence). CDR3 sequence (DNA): TGTGCCAGCAGCTCCAAGGCAGGGGGCAACACTGAAGCTTTCTTT. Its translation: CASSSKAGGNTEAFF.

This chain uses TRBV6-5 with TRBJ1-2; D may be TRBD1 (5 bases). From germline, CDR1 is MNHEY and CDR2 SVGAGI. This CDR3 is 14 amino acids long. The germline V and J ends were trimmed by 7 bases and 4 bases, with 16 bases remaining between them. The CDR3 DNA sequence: TGTGCCAGCAACACCAGCCCAGGGCTCTATGGCTACACCTTC. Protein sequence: CASNTSPGLYGYTF.